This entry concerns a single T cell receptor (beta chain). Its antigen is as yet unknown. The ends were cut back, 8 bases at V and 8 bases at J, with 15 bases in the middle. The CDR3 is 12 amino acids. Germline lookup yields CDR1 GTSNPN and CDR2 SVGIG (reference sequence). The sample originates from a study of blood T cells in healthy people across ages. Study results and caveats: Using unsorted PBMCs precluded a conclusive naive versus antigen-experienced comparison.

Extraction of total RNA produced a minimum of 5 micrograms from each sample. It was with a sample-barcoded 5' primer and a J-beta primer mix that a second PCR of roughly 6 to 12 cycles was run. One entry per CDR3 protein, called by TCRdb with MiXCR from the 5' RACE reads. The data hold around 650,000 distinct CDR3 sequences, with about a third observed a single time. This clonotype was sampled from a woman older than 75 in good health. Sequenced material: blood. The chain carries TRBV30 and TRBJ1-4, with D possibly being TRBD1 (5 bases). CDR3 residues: CAGGGRKEKLFF. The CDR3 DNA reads TGTGCCGGCGGGGGTCGAAAGGAAAAACTGTTTTTT.